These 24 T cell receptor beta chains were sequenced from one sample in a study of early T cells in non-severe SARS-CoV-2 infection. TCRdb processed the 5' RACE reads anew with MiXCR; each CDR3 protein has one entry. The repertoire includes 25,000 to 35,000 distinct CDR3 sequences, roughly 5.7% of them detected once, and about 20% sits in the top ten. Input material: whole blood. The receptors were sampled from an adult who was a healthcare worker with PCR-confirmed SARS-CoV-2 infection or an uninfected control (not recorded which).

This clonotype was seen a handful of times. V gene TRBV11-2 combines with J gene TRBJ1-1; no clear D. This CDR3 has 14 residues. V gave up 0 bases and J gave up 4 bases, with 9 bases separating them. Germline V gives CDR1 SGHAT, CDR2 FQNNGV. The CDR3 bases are TGTGCCAGCAGCTTAGATAGGAGGAGCACTGAAGCTTTCTTT. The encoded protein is CASSLDRRSTEAFF.

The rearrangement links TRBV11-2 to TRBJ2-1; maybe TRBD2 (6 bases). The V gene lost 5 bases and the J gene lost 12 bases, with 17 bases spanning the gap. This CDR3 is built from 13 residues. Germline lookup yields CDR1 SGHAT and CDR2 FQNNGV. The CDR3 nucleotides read TGTGCCAGCAGCCCGAGTAGCGGTGAGATGCAGTTCTTC. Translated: CASSPSSGEMQFF. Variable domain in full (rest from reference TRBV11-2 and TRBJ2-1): EAGVAQSPRYKIIEKRQSVAFWCNPISGHATLYWYQQILGQGPKLLIQFQNNGVVDDSQLPKDRFSAERLKGVDSTLKIQPAKLEDSAVYLCASSPSSGEMQFFGPGTRLTVL.

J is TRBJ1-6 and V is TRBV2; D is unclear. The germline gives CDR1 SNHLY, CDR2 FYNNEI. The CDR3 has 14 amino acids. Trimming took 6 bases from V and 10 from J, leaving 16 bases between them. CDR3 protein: CASRDKGGRSPLHF. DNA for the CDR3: TGTGCCAGCAGAGACAAGGGAGGTCGGTCACCCCTCCACTTT.

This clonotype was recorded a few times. CDR3 protein: CATSRPIGGAGSYEQYF. As DNA, the CDR3 is TGTGCCACCAGCAGACCAATTGGGGGGGCTGGATCCTACGAGCAGTACTTC. The rearrangement uses TRBV15 and TRBJ2-7, with D tentatively TRBD2 (7 bases). Trimming cost V 2 bases and J 1 base, with 18 bases left between them. Germline values: CDR1 LNHNV, CDR2 YYDKDF (reference sequence). This CDR3 is 17 amino acids long.

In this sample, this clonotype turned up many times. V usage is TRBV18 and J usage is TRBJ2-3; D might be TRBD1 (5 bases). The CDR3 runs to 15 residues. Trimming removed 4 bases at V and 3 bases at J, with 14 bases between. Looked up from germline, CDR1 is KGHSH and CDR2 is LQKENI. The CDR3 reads CASSLEGASTDTQYF. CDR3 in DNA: TGTGCCAGCTCACTGGAAGGGGCGAGTACAGATACGCAGTATTTT.

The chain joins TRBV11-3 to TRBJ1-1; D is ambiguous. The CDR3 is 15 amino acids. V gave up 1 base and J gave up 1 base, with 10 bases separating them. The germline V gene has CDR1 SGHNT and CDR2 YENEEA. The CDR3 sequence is CASSLGLVPNTEAFF. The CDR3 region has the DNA TGTGCCAGCAGCTTAGGATTAGTACCGAACACTGAAGCTTTCTTT.

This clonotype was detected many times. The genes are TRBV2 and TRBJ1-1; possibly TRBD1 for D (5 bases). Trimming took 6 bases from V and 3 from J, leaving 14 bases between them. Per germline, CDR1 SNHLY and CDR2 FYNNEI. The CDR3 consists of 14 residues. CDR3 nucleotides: TGTGCCAGCAGGAGAAGCCTGGGGGACACTGAAGCTTTCTTT. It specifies CASRRSLGDTEAFF.

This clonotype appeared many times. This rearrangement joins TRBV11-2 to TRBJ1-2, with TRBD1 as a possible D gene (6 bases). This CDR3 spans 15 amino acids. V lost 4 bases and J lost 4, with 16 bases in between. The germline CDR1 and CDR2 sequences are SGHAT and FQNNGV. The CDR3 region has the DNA TGTGCCAGCAGCTCACCCACGCAGGGGACCTATGGCTACACCTTC. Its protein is CASSSPTQGTYGYTF.

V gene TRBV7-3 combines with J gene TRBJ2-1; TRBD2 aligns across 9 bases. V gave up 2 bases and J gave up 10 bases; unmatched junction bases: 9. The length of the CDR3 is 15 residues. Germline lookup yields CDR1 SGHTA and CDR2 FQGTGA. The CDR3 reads CASSLVAGVAYEQFF. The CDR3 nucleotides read TGTGCCAGCAGCTTAGTAGCGGGAGTGGCTTACGAGCAGTTCTTC. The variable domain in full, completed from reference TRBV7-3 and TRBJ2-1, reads GAGVSQTPSNKVTEKGKYVELRCDPISGHTALYWYRQSLGQGPEFLIYFQGTGAADDSGLPNDRFFAVRPEGSVSTLKIQRTERGDSAVYLCASSLVAGVAYEQFFGPGTRLTVL.

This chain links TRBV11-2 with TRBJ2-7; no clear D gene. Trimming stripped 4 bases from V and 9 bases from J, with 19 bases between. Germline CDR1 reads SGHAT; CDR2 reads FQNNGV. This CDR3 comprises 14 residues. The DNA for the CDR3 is TGTGCCAGCAGCTCATCAGGTCTCCCTACGGGGCAGTACTTC. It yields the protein CASSSSGLPTGQYF.

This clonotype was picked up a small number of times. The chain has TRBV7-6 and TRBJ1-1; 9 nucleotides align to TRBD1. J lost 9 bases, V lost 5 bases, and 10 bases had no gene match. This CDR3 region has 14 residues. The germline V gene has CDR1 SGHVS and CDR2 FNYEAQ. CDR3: CASSASGTGSKAFF. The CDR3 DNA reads TGTGCCAGCAGCGCGAGTGGGACAGGGTCAAAAGCTTTCTTT.

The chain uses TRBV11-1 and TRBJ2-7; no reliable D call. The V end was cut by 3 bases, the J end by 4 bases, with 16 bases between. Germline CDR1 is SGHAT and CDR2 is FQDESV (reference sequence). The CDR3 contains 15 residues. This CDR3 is CASSLTPQVEYEQYF. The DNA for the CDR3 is TGTGCCAGCAGCTTGACCCCGCAGGTCGAATACGAGCAGTACTTC.

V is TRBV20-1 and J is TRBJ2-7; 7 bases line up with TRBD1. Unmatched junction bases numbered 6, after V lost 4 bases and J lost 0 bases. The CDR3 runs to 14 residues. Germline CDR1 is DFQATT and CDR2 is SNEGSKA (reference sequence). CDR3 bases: TGCAGTGCTACTACAGGGGCTTCCTCCTACGAGCAGTACTTC. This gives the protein CSATTGASSYEQYF.

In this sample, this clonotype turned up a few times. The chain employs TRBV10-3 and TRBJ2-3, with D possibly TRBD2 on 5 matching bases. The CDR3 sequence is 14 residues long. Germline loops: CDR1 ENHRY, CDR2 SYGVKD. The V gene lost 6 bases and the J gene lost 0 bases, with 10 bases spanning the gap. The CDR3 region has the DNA TGTGCCATCAGGAGCGGATCTAGCACAGATACGCAGTATTTT. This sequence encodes CAIRSGSSTDTQYF.

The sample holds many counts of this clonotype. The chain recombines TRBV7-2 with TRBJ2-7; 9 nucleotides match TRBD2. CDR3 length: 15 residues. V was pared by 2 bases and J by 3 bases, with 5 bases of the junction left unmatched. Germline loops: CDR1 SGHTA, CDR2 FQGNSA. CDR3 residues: CASSLRAGGDYEQYF. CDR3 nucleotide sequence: TGTGCCAGCAGCTTACGGGCGGGAGGGGACTACGAGCAGTACTTC.

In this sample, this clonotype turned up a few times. CDR3 protein: CASSLVGQPQETQYF. As DNA, the CDR3 is TGTGCCAGCAGCTTAGTGGGACAGCCTCAAGAGACCCAGTACTTC. The chain couples TRBV7-2 to TRBJ2-5; TRBD1 aligns across 7 bases. CDR3 length equals 15 residues. J lost 2 bases, V lost 1 base, and 4 bases had no gene match. Germline CDR1 reads SGHTA; CDR2 reads FQGNSA. Full variable domain (outside the CDR3, taken from reference TRBV7-2 and TRBJ2-5): GAGVSQSPSNKVTEKGKDVELRCDPISGHTALYWYRQSLGQGLEFLIYFQGNSAPDKSGLPSDRFSAERTGGSVSTLTIQRTQQEDSAVYLCASSLVGQPQETQYFGPGTRLLVL.

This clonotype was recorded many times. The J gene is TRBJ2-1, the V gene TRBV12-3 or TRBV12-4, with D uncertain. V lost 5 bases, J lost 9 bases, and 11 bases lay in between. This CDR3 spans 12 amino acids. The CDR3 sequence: CASSPQMGEQFF. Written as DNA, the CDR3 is TGTGCCAGCAGTCCCCAAATGGGTGAGCAGTTCTTC.

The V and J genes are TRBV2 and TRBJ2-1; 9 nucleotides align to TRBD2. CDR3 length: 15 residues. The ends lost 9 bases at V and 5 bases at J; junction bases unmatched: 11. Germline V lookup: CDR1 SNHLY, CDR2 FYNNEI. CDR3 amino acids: CASPTRSGGNNEQFF. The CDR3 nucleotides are TGTGCCAGTCCGACCCGTAGCGGGGGTAACAATGAGCAGTTCTTC.

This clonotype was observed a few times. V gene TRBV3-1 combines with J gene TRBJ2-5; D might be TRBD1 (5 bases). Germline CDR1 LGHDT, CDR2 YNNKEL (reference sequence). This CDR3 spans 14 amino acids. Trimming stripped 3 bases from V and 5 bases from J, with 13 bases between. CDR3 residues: CASSHQVKGETQYF. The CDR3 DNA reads TGTGCCAGCAGCCATCAGGTCAAGGGGGAGACCCAGTACTTC.

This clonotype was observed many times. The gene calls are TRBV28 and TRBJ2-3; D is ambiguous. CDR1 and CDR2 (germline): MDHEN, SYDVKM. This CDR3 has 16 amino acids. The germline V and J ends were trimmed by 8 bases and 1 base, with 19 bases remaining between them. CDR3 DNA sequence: TGTGCCAGCGGTCGGGCTCCGGGCCTTGGCACAGATACGCAGTATTTT. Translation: CASGRAPGLGTDTQYF. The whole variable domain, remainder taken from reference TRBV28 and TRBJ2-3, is DVKVTQSSRYLVKRTGEKVFLECVQDMDHENMFWYRQDPGLGLRLIYFSYDVKMKEKGDIPEGYSVSREKKERFSLILESASTNQTSMYLCASGRAPGLGTDTQYFGPGTRLTVL.

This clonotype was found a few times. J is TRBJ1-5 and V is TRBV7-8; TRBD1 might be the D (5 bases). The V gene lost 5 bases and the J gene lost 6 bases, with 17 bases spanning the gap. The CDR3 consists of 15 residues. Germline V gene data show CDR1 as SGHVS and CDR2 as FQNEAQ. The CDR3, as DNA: TGTGCCAGCAGCACCGGCCAGGGCGGTTTTCAGCCCCAGCATTTT. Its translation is CASSTGQGGFQPQHF.

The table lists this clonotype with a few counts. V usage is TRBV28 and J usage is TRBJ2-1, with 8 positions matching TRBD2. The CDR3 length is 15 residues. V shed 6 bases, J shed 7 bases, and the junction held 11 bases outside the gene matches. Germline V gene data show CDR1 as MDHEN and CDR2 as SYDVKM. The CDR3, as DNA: TGTGCCAGCAGCGGGTCGGCGGGAGGTCGGAATGAGCAGTTCTTC. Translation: CASSGSAGGRNEQFF.

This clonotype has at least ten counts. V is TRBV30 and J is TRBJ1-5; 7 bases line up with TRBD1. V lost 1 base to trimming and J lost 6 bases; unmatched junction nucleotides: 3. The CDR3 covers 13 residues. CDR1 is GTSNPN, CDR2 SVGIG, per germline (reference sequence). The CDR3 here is CAWSDRGIQPQHF. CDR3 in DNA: TGTGCCTGGAGTGACAGGGGAATTCAGCCCCAGCATTTT.

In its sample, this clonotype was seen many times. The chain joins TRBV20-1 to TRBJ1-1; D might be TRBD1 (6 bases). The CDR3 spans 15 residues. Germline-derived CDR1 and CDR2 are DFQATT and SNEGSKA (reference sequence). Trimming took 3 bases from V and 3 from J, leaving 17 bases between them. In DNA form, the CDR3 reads TGCAGTGCTAGGAAGACAGGAGTCTTCCACACTGAAGCTTTCTTT. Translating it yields CSARKTGVFHTEAFF.